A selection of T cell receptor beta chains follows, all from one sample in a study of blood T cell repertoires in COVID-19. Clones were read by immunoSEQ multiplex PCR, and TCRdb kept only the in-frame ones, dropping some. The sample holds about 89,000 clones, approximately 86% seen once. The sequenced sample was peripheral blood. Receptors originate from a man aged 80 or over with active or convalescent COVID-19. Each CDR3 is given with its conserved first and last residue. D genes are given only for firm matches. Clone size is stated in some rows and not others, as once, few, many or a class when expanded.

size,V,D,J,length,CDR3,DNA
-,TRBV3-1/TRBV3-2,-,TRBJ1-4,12,CASSLRQSELFF,TGTGCCAGCAGCCTCCGACAGTCGGAACTGTTTTTT
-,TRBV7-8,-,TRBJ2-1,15,CASSLRREFYNEQFF,TGTGCCAGCAGCTTACGGCGGGAATTCTACAATGAGCAGTTCTTC
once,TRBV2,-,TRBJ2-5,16,CASSDGAGTIQETQYF,TGTGCCAGCAGTGACGGCGCTGGGACAATTCAAGAGACCCAGTACTTC
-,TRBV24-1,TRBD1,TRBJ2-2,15,CATSDPGTGGGELFF,TGTGCCACCAGTGACCCAGGGACAGGGGGCGGGGAGCTGTTTTTT
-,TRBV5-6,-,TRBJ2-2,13,CASSLASTGELFF,TGTGCCAGCAGCTTGGCTAGCACCGGGGAGCTGTTTTTT
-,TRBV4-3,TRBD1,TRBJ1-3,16,CASSQDSRGIGNTIYF,TGCGCCAGCAGCCAAGATAGCAGGGGGATTGGAAACACCATATATTTT
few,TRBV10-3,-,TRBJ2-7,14,CAISEGGFSYEQYF,TGTGCCATCAGTGAAGGAGGGTTCTCCTACGAGCAGTACTTC
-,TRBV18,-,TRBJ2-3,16,CASSPGRTVATDTQYF,TGTGCCAGCTCACCAGGACGGACTGTGGCCACAGATACGCAGTATTTT
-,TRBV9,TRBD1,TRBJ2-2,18,CASSVEPGQALNTGELFF,TGTGCCAGCAGCGTAGAACCCGGACAGGCCCTAAACACCGGGGAGCTGTTTTTT
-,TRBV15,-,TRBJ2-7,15,CATSKTGGPAYEQYF,TGTGCCACCAGTAAAACCGGTGGGCCTGCCTACGAGCAGTACTTC
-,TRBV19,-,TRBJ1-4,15,CASSIGGATNEKLFF,TGTGCCAGTAGTATAGGCGGAGCAACTAATGAAAAACTGTTTTTT
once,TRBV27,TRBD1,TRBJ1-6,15,CASRSRDRGGSPLHF,TGTGCCAGCAGGTCACGGGACAGGGGAGGTTCACCCCTCCACTTT
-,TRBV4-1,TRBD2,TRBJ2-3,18,CASSPWPPGTSGKDTQYF,TGCGCCAGCAGCCCCTGGCCCCCCGGGACTAGCGGGAAAGATACGCAGTATTTT
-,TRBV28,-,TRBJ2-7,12,CASSLRDGEQYF,TGTGCCAGCAGCCTCAGAGACGGGGAGCAGTACTTC
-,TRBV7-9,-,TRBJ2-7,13,CASGPAGTYEQYF,TGTGCCAGCGGTCCGGCGGGAACCTACGAGCAGTACTTC
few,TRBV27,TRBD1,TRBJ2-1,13,CASRQTGSGEQFF,TGTGCCAGCAGGCAGACAGGGAGCGGTGAGCAGTTCTTC
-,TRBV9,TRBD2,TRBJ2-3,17,CASSPGLAGGSTDTQYF,TGTGCCAGCAGCCCAGGACTAGCGGGAGGCAGCACAGATACGCAGTATTTT
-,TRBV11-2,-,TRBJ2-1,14,CASSVQGAYNEQFF,TGTGCCAGCAGCGTCCAGGGTGCCTACAATGAGCAGTTCTTC
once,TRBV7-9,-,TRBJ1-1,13,CATRTGENTEAFF,TGTGCCACCCGGACGGGGGAGAACACTGAAGCTTTCTTT